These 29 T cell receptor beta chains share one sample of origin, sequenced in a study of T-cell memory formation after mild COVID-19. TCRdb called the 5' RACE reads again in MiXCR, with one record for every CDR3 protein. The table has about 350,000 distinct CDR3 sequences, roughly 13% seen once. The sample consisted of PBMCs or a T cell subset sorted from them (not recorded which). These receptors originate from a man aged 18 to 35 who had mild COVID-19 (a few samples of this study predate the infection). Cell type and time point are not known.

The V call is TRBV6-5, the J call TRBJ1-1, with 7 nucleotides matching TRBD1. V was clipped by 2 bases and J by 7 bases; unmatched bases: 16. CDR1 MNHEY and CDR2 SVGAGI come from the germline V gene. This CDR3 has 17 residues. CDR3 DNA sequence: TGTGCCAGCAGTTACACGTCTACCGGGACAGCCGCCTTTGAAGCTTTCTTT. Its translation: CASSYTSTGTAAFEAFF.

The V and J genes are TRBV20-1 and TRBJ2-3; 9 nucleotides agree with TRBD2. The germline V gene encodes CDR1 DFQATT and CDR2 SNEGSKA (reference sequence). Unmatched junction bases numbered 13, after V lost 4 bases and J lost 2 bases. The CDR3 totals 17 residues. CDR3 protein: CSATSYPSGGSTDTQYF. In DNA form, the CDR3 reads TGCAGTGCTACGTCGTATCCCAGCGGGGGGTCCACAGATACGCAGTATTTT.

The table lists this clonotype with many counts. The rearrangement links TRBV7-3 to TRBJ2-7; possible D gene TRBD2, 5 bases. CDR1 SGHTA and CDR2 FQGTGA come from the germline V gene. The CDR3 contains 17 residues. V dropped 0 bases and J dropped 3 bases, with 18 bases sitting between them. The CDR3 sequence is CASSLTADTGILYEQYF. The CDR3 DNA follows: TGTGCCAGCAGCTTAACAGCTGATACGGGGATCCTCTACGAGCAGTACTTC.

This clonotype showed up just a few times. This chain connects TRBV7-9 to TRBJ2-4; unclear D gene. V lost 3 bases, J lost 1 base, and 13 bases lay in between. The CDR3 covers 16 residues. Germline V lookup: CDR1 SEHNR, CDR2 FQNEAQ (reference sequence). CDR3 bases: TGTGCCAGCAGCTTCGAACCTTTGGGGGCCAAAAACATTCAGTACTTC. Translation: CASSFEPLGAKNIQYF.

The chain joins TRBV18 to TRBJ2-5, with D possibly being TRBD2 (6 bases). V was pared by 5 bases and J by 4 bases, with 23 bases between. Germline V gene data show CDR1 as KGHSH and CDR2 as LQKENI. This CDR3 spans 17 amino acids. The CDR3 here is CASSSTLTGSGGETQYF. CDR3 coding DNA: TGTGCCAGCTCAAGTACCCTCACAGGTAGCGGTGGAGAGACCCAGTACTTC.

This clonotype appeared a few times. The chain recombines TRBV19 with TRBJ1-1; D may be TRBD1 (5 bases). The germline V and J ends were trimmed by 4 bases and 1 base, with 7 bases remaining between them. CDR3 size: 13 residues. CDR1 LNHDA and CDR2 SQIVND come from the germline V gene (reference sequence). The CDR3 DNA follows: TGTGCCAGTAGTAGACAGCGGAACACTGAAGCTTTCTTT. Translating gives CASSRQRNTEAFF.

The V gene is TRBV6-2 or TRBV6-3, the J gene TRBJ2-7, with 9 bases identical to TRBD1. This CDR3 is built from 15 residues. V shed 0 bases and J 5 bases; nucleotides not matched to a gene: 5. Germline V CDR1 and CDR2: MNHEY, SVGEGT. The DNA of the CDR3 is TGTGCCAGCAGTTACTCCCGGGACAGGGCAAACGAGCAGTACTTC. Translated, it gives CASSYSRDRANEQYF.

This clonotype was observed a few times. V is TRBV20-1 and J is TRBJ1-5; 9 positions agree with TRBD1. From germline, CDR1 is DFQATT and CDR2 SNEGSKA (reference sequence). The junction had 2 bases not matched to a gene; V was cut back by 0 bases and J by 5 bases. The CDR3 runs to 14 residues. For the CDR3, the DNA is TGCAGTGCTAGAGACACAGGGGGCTATCAGCCCCAGCATTTT. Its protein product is CSARDTGGYQPQHF.

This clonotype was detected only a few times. Written as DNA, the CDR3 is TGTGCCAGCAGTTACTCGGGGCACCTAGAAGGAAAACTGTTTTTT. Translated: CASSYSGHLEGKLFF. The V and J genes are TRBV6-5 and TRBJ1-4; TRBD1 might be the D (5 bases). The CDR3 contains 15 residues. Deletions cut 0 bases from V and 10 bases from J, with 15 bases between. Germline-derived CDR1 and CDR2 are MNHEY and SVGAGI.

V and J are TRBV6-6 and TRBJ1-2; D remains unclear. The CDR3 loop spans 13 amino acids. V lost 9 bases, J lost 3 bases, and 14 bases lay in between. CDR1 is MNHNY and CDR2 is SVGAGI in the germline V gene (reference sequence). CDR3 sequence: CASWSIHDYGYTF. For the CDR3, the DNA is TGTGCCAGTTGGTCGATTCATGACTATGGCTACACCTTC.

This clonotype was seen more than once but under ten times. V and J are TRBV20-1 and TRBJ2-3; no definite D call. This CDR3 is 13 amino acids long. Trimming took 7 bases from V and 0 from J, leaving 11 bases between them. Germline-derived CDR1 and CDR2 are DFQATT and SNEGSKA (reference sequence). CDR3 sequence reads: CSVAYPSTDTQYF. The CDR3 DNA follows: TGCAGTGTGGCATACCCTAGCACAGATACGCAGTATTTT.

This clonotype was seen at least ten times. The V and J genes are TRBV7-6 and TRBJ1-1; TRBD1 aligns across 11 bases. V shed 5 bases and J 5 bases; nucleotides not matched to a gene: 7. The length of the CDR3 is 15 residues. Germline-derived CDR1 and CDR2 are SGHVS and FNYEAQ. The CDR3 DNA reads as TGTGCCAGCAGCGCGATCCGGGACAGGGGGACTGAAGCTTTCTTT. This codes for CASSAIRDRGTEAFF.

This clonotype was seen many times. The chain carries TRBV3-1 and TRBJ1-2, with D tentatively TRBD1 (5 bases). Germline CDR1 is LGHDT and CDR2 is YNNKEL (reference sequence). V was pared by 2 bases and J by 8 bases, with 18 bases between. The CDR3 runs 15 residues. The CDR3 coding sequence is TGTGCCAGCAGCCAAAGTATCCAGGGTATCTACGGCTACACCTTC. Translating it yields CASSQSIQGIYGYTF. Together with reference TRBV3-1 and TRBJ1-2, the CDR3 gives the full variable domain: DTAVSQTPKYLVTQMGNDKSIKCEQNLGHDTMYWYKQDSKKFLKIMFSYNNKELIINETVPNRFSPKSPDKAHLNLHINSLELGDSAVYFCASSQSIQGIYGYTFGSGTRLTVV.

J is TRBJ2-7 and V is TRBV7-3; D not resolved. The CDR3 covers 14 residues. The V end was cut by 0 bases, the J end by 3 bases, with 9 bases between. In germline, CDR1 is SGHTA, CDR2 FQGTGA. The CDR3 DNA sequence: TGTGCCAGCAGCTTAACTCCCGGCGGCTACGAGCAGTACTTC. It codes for CASSLTPGGYEQYF.

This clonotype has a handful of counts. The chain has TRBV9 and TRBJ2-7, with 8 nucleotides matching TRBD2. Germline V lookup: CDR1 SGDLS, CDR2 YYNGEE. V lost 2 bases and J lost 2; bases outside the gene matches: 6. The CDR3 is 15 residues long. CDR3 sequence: CASSVSGGLPYEQYF. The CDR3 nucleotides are TGTGCCAGCAGCGTGAGCGGGGGCCTCCCCTACGAGCAGTACTTC.

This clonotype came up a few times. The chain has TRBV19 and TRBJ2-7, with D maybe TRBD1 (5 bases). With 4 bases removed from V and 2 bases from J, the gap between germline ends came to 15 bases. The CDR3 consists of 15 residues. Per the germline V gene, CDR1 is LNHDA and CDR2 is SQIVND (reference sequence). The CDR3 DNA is TGTGCCAGTAGTAAAGGGGCCGATCGAACCTACGAGCAGTACTTC. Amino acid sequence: CASSKGADRTYEQYF.

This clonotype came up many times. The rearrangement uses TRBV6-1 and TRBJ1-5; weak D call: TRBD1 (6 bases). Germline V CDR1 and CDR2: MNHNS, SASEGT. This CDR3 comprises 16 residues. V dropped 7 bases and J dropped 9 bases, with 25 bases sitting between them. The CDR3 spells CASIAGTTGVGGPQHF. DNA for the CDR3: TGTGCCAGCATCGCAGGTACGACGGGTGTAGGGGGGCCCCAGCATTTT.

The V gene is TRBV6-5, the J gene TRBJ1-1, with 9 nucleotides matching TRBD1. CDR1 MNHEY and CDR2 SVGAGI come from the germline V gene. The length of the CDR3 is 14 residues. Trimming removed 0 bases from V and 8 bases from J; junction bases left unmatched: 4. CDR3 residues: CASSYSGQGIEAFF. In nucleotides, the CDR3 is TGTGCCAGCAGTTACTCGGGACAGGGTATAGAAGCTTTCTTT.

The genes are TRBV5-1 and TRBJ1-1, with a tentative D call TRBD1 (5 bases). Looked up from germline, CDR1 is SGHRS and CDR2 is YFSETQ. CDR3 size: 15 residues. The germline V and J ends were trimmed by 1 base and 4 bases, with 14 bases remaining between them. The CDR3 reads CASSLRLGGSTEAFF. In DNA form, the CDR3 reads TGCGCCAGCAGCTTGCGGCTGGGGGGGAGCACTGAAGCTTTCTTT.

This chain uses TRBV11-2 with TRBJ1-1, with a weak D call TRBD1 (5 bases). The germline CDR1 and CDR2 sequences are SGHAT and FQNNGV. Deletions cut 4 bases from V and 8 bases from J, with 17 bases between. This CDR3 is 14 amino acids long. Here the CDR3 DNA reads TGTGCCAGCAGCTCGACTTCAGGGCTCGCGGAAGCTTTCTTT. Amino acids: CASSSTSGLAEAFF.

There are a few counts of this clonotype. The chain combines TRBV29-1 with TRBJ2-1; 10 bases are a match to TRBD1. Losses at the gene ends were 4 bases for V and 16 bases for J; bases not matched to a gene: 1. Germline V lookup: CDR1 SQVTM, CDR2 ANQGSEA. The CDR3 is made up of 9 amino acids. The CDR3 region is CSVGDRGFF. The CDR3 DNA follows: TGCAGCGTTGGGGACAGGGGTTTCTTC.

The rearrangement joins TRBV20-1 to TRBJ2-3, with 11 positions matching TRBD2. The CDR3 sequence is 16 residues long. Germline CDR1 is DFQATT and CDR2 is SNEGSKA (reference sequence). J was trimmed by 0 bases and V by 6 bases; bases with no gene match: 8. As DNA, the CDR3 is TGCAGTGCCGGGACTAGCGGATACTTTAGCACAGATACGCAGTATTTT. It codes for CSAGTSGYFSTDTQYF.

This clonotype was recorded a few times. The CDR3 region has the DNA TGTGCCAGCAGCCGCGGACTAGCTGCAGGGGACAATGAGCAGTTCTTC. This codes for CASSRGLAAGDNEQFF. This chain links TRBV7-8 with TRBJ2-1; 8 bases are shared with TRBD2. The germline CDR1 and CDR2 sequences are SGHVS and FQNEAQ. Losses at the gene ends were 5 bases for V and 5 bases for J; bases not matched to a gene: 11. This CDR3 is built from 16 residues. The entire variable domain, with the rest obtained from reference TRBV7-8 and TRBJ2-1, is as follows: GAGVSQSPRYKVAKRGQDVALRCDPISGHVSLFWYQQALGQGPEFLTYFQNEAQLDKSGLPSDRFFAERPEGSVSTLKIQRTQQEDSAVYLCASSRGLAAGDNEQFFGPGTRLTVL.

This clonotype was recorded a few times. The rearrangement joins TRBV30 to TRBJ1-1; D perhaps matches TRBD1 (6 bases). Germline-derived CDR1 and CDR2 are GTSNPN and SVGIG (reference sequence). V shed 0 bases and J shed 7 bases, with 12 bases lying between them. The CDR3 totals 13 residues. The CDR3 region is CAWSVGAGVEAFF. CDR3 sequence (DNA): TGTGCCTGGAGTGTAGGGGCAGGGGTTGAAGCTTTCTTT.

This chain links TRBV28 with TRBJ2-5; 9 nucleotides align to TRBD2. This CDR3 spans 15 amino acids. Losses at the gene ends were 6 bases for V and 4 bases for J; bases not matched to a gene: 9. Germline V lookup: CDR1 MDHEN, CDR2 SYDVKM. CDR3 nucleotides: TGTGCCAGCAGCCCCTTGCGGGAGGGCCTAGAGACCCAGTACTTC. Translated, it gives CASSPLREGLETQYF.

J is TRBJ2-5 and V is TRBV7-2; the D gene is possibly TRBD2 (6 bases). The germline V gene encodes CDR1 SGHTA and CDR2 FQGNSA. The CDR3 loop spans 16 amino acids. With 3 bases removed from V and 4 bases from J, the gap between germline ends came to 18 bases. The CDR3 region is CASSFPPFRRGETQYF. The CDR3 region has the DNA TGTGCCAGCAGCTTTCCCCCTTTCAGGCGGGGAGAGACCCAGTACTTC.

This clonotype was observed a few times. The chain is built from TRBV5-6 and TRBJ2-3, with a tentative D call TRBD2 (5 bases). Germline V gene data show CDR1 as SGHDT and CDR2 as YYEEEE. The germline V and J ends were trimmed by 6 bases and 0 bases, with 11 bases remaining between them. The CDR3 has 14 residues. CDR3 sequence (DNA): TGTGCCAGCACCCCGGGGTCTAGCACAGATACGCAGTATTTT. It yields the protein CASTPGSSTDTQYF.

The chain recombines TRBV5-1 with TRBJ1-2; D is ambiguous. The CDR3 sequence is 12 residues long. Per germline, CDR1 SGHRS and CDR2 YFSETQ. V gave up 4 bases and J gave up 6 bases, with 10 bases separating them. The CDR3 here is CASSPVGDGYTF. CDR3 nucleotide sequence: TGCGCCAGCAGCCCCGTGGGAGATGGCTACACCTTC.

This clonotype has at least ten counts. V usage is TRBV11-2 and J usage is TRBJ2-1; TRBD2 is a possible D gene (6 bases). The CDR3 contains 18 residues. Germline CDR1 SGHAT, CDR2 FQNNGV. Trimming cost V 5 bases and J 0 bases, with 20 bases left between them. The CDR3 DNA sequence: TGTGCCAGCAGCCCCGATGGGGGAGGTGGAGGCTCCTACAATGAGCAGTTCTTC. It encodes CASSPDGGGGGSYNEQFF.